This T cell receptor beta chain was identified during a study of cytomegalovirus exposure and HLA in healthy donors. Study-wide findings and caveats: Data from an earlier analysis indicated that most TCR beta V segments were productive either about 90% or about 30% of the time. TCR beta chain V- and J-gene trimming was linked, in a later analysis, to a missense variant in DCLRE1C.

The V segment lost 3 bases and the J segment 0 bases; nucleotides outside the gene matches: 3. The germline V gene encodes CDR1 MNHNY and CDR2 SVGAGI (reference sequence). The CDR3 runs 16 residues. This PCR relied on a set of 60 Vbeta primers and 13 Jbeta primers. Repertoires were generated with immunoSEQ multiplex PCR, while TCRdb's copy carries only in-frame clones and drops some. The data show around 210,000 clones, with roughly 84% seen just once and around 0.23% held by the top ten. Note on this clone: Its antigen is undetermined.

What was sequenced was PBMCs. This clonotype was sampled from a girl between 2 and 10 years old in good health and CMV-seronegative. The gene calls are TRBV6-6 and TRBJ2-3, with 10 bases aligning to TRBD2. The chain's CDR3 is CASSYSGGRSTDTQYF. The DNA for the CDR3 is TGTGCCAGCAGTTATAGCGGGGGGAGGAGCACAGATACGCAGTATTTT.